This is a list of T cell receptor beta chains from one sample in a study of shared clonotypes between healthy human individuals. The repertoire was sequenced with immunoSEQ multiplex PCR; TCRdb's copy has only in-frame clones and lacks some. The data contain more than 1.2 million clones, 97% to 99% of them singletons. The specimen was naive CD4+ T cells sorted from blood. These receptors were collected from a man aged 25 to 40 in good health. The CDR3 runs from the conserved cysteine through the conserved F or W. The order of the fields is D gene, clone size, J gene, V gene, CDR3 DNA, CDR3 protein. A D gene is named only where the DNA matches it firmly. Not all rows give a size; the values are once, few, many and, for expanded clones, a class.

TRBD2 | . | TRBJ2-3 | TRBV9 | TGTGCCAGCAGCGTAGCGGGCGGGAGGGCGACAGATACGCAGTATTTT | CASSVAGGRATDTQYF
TRBD2 | . | TRBJ2-7 | TRBV11-2 | TGTGCCAGCAGCTTAGTGACTAGCGGGAGTGACGAGCAGTACTTC | CASSLVTSGSDEQYF
. | few | TRBJ1-1 | TRBV9 | TGTGCCAGCAGCGTAGCAGGGATGAACACTGAAGCTTTCTTT | CASSVAGMNTEAFF
TRBD2 | . | TRBJ2-1 | TRBV28 | TGTGCCAGCGTTACTGTGGGGGGGTCCTACAATGAGCAGTTCTTC | CASVTVGGSYNEQFF
. | . | TRBJ2-2 | TRBV5-6 | TGTGCCAGCAGCTTCCTCGGGCCGAACACCGGGGAGCTGTTTTTT | CASSFLGPNTGELFF
. | . | TRBJ2-3 | TRBV9 | TGTGCCAGCAGCGTAGGACAGGGAGGGTGGAATACGCAGTATTTT | CASSVGQGGWNTQYF
TRBD1 | . | TRBJ1-1 | TRBV6-5 | TGTGCCAGCAGCCTCACCCCGGGACAGTCCACTGAAGCTTTCTTT | CASSLTPGQSTEAFF
. | . | TRBJ2-1 | TRBV18 | TGTGCCAGCTCACCATGGCCGGGACATGGGAGACTAAACAATGAGCAGTTCTTC | CASSPWPGHGRLNNEQFF
. | . | TRBJ2-3 | TRBV9 | TGTGCCAGCAGCGTGGCAGGGATAACAGATACGCAGTATTTT | CASSVAGITDTQYF
. | . | TRBJ2-7 | TRBV5-5 | TGTGCCAGCGTCCTCCGTCCATCACTAGTTAGCTCCTACGAGCAGTACTTC | CASVLRPSLVSSYEQYF
TRBD2 | . | TRBJ2-3 | TRBV5-8 | TGTGCCAGCAGCTTATTGGGACTAGCGGGCACAGATACGCAGTATTTT | CASSLLGLAGTDTQYF
. | . | TRBJ2-7 | TRBV9 | TGTGCCAGCAGTGCTTCTAGTTCCCCCTCCTACGAGCAGTACTTC | CASSASSSPSYEQYF
TRBD1 | few | TRBJ2-7 | TRBV10-3 | TGTGCCATCAGTGGGACAGGCTCCTACGAGCAGTACTTC | CAISGTGSYEQYF
. | . | TRBJ2-3 | TRBV6-6 | TGTGCCAGCAGTTACAATGCCGGGAGTAGGGATACGCAGTATTTT | CASSYNAGSRDTQYF
TRBD1 | . | TRBJ2-2 | TRBV12-5 | TGTGCTAGTGGTTTGGTACTGGACAGGGGAACCGGGGAGCTGTTTTTT | CASGLVLDRGTGELFF
TRBD2 | . | TRBJ2-7 | TRBV6-5 | TGTGCCAGCAGCCGATATAGCGGGAGCTCCTACGAGCAGTACTTC | CASSRYSGSSYEQYF
. | . | TRBJ2-5 | TRBV10-1 | TGCGCCAGCAGCCCGACTAGGAGCGAGACCCAGTACTTC | CASSPTRSETQYF
TRBD1 | . | TRBJ1-4 | TRBV29-1 | TGCAGCGTTGTGGTACAGGGGAGAGAAAAACTGTTTTTT | CSVVVQGREKLFF
. | . | TRBJ2-7 | TRBV4-3 | TGCGCCAGCAGCCAAGGGGGGTGGGACGAGCAGTACTTC | CASSQGGWDEQYF
. | once | TRBJ2-7 | TRBV11-2 | TGTGCCAGCAGCTTAGGTTACTCCGGGGCTCAGTCCTACGAGCAGTACTTC | CASSLGYSGAQSYEQYF
. | . | TRBJ2-5 | TRBV5-1 | TGCGCCAGCAGCTTGGTAGGGCGGGACGAGAAGACCCAGTACTTC | CASSLVGRDEKTQYF
TRBD1 | . | TRBJ2-2 | TRBV18 | TGTGCCAGCTCACCACTTGCGCAGGGGGTCACCGGGGAGCTGTTTTTT | CASSPLAQGVTGELFF
TRBD2 | once | TRBJ2-1 | TRBV4-1 | TGCGCCAGCAGCCAAGGGATAGCGGGAGGTTCGAGCTCCTACAATGAGCAGTTCTTC | CASSQGIAGGSSSYNEQFF
. | . | TRBJ2-3 | TRBV29-1 | TGCAGCGTCAAAGGGCGGAGCACAGATACGCAGTATTTT | CSVKGRSTDTQYF
. | . | TRBJ2-2 | TRBV19 | TGTGCCAGTAGTATGGACCAAGGCCGCGCGAACACCGGGGAGCTGTTTTTT | CASSMDQGRANTGELFF
TRBD2 | . | TRBJ2-1 | TRBV27 | TGTGCCAGCAGACGGGGACTAGCGGGAGGGCCGGGAGACAATGAGCAGTTCTTC | CASRRGLAGGPGDNEQFF
TRBD1 | . | TRBJ1-4 | TRBV7-9 | TGTGCCAGCAGCCCCACAGGGGCGACTAATGAAAAACTGTTTTTT | CASSPTGATNEKLFF
. | . | TRBJ1-2 | TRBV5-4 | TGTGCCAGCAGCTCCCTTGGGGGGGCTGTCACCTTC | CASSSLGGAVTF
. | . | TRBJ2-2 | TRBV25-1 | TGTGCCAGCAGTGCCTTCGGGGTTAACACCGGGGAGCTGTTTTTT | CASSAFGVNTGELFF
TRBD2 | . | TRBJ2-7 | TRBV19 | TGTGCCAGTAGTATTATAGCGGGAGCGGGCGAGCAGTACTTC | CASSIIAGAGEQYF
. | . | TRBJ1-2 | TRBV27 | TGTGCCAGCAGTTTAGGGGGCGAAGGCTACACCTTC | CASSLGGEGYTF
TRBD1 | . | TRBJ1-3 | TRBV27 | TGTGCCAGCAGTTTTACAGGGGGAGGAAACACCATATATTTT | CASSFTGGGNTIYF
TRBD1 | . | TRBJ1-4 | TRBV9 | TGTGCCAGCAGCCTGAAGAGGGGGCGAGGTGAAAAACTGTTTTTT | CASSLKRGRGEKLFF
TRBD1 | . | TRBJ2-3 | TRBV6-6 | TGTGCCAGCAGTTGGGACAGACGCACAGATACGCAGTATTTT | CASSWDRRTDTQYF
. | once | TRBJ1-2 | TRBV6-5 | TGTGCCAGCAGCCCAGGACGGGCGCTTGGCTACACCTTC | CASSPGRALGYTF
. | . | TRBJ2-7 | TRBV18 | TGTGCCAGCTCACCACCGATTGGGGTTGTTAGCTCCTACGAGCAGTACTTC | CASSPPIGVVSSYEQYF
TRBD1 | . | TRBJ2-5 | TRBV2 | TGTGCCAGAGGACAGGGTGAGACCCAGTACTTC | CARGQGETQYF
. | . | TRBJ2-2 | TRBV21-1 | TGTGCCAGCAGCAAAAAGCGTATCGCACCGGGACTAGAGAACACCGGGGAGCTGTTTTTT | CASSKKRIAPGLENTGELFF
TRBD2 | . | TRBJ2-1 | TRBV10-3 | TGTGCCATCTCTTCTAGCGGGAGACACAATGAGCAGTTCTTC | CAISSSGRHNEQFF
. | . | TRBJ2-2 | TRBV7-9 | TGTGCCAGCAGCTTCACGAGCACGAACACCGGGGAGCTGTTTTTT | CASSFTSTNTGELFF
. | . | TRBJ2-5 | TRBV5-1 | TGCGCCAGCAGCTTGTTTGGCGGGGAAGAGACCCAGTACTTC | CASSLFGGEETQYF
. | . | TRBJ1-5 | TRBV27 | TGTGCCAGCAGTCGGACGACGGTCCTCGGGGGGGCAGCCGGTCAGCCCCAGCATTTT | CASSRTTVLGGAAGQPQHF
. | . | TRBJ2-5 | TRBV28 | TGTGCCAGCAGTTTTTGGGGTACTGAGACCCAGTACTTC | CASSFWGTETQYF
TRBD2 | . | TRBJ2-3 | TRBV5-1 | TGCGCCAGCAGTGAGGGGCTAGCGGGAAGGGCAGATACGCAGTATTTT | CASSEGLAGRADTQYF